This T cell receptor (beta chain) was obtained from a study of T cell responses to AZD1222 COVID-19 vaccine. Study conclusions and caveats: Increases in Spike-specific TCR breadth and depth were seen after two AZD1222 doses.

The protocol was immunoSEQ multiplex PCR, while the TCRdb copy is restricted to in-frame clones and leaves out a portion. Of about 100,000 clones listed, around 85% were seen once; the top ten hold just under 6.5%. For this clone: Its antigen remains unknown.

Trimming took off 3 bases at V and 5 bases at J, with 13 bases between the two ends. The CDR3 covers 14 residues. Germline loops: CDR1 SEHNR, CDR2 FQNEAQ (reference sequence). Here the sequenced sample was peripheral blood, taken on day 0 of AZD1222 vaccination. The TCR was taken from an adult in good health. The gene calls are TRBV7-9 and TRBJ1-1; D is possibly TRBD1 (6 bases). CDR3 bases: TGTGCCAGCAGCTTCTCAGGGGCCGGGACTGAAGCTTTCTTT. Translating gives CASSFSGAGTEAFF.